A single T cell receptor (beta chain) is shown here with its context. This clonotype was counted at least ten times. Its binding antigen is unknown. No base-level quality is on record; no much larger clone is a single base apart. The V and J ends are trimmed by 0 bases and 0 bases, leaving 9 bases between them. CDR1 and CDR2, looked up from the germline V gene, are SGHTA and FQGTGA. The CDR3 contains 16 residues, cysteine and phenylalanine counted. This entry keeps only the CDR3 DNA: 48 bases, framed from base 1. This entry is derived from a study of CD8 T cells in ankylosing spondylitis (dated by TCRdb to about 2017). Concerning the study at large: The study set out to find disease-linked TCR variants by profiling T cell receptor beta repertoires in ankylosing spondylitis patients and healthy donors. The full study cohort was made up of about 24 ankylosing spondylitis patients and roughly 100 healthy donors. Peripheral blood was sampled, and synovial fluid was also collected from ankylosing spondylitis patients.

Sequencing was carried out with an Illumina HiSeq 2500. TCR beta libraries were prepared by quantitative 5'-RACE with molecular barcodes. As for the authors' bioinformatics: To identify disease-linked TCR variants, a new computational method was used, one built on a probabilistic model of VDJ rearrangement. TCRdb trimmed the raw reads at Q25, called clones with MiXCR and kept productive beta chains. Entries are consolidated by CDR3 protein sequence, retaining the most common genes and DNA. For this entry, the V and J calls and clone size follow TCRdb and not the study's own pipeline. Recorded for this sample are some 130,000 distinct CDR3 sequences; approximately 7.4% of them occurred a single time. The top ten clonotypes cover roughly 12% of the sample. Beyond this particular receptor, the publication reports: According to the report, matched synovial fluid samples from ankylosing spondylitis patients were significantly enriched for the disease-linked clones. Some of the motif variants had been reported before in the synovial fluid and blood of reactive arthritis patients, a finding that suggests common disease-initiation mechanisms. Blood from ankylosing spondylitis patients appeared to be characterized by a TCR beta motif composed of about eight highly homologous amino acid variants. A CD8+ phenotype was shown by the disease-linked clones, which were found at relatively low frequencies in peripheral blood.

The TCR originated in a female donor with ankylosing spondylitis or in good health (not recorded which). This chain is built from TRBV7-3 and TRBJ2-1, with the D gene not confidently named. The sequenced sample consisted of blood, either unsorted or a sorted T cell fraction (not recorded which). The encoded CDR3 is CASSLTTLSSYNEQFF. The DNA sequence is TGTGCCAGCAGCTTAACGACCCTGAGCTCCTACAATGAGCAGTTCTTC. The full variable domain, with segments outside the CDR3 supplied by the reference TRBV7-3 and TRBJ2-1 proteins, appears as GAGVSQTPSNKVTEKGKYVELRCDPISGHTALYWYRQSLGQGPEFLIYFQGTGAADDSGLPNDRFFAVRPEGSVSTLKIQRTERGDSAVYLCASSLTTLSSYNEQFFGPGTRLTVL.